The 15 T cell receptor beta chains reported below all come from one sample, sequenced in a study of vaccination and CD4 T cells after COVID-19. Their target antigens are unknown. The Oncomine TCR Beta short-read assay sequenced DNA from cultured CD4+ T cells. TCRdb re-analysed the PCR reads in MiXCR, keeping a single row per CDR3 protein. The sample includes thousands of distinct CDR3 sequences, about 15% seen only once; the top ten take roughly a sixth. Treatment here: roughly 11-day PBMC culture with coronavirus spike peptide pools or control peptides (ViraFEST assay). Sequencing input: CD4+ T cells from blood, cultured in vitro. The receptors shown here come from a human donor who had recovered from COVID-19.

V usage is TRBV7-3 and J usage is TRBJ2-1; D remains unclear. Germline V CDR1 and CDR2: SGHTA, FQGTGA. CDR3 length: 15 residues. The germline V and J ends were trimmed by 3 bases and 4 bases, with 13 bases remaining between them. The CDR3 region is CASSLQPNGYNEQFF. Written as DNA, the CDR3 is TGTGCCAGCAGCTTGCAACCCAACGGGTACAATGAGCAGTTCTTC.

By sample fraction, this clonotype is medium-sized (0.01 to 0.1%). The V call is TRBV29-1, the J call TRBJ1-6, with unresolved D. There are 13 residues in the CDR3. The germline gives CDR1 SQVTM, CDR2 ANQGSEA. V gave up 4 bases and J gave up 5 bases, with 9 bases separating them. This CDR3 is CSVGGSNNSPLHF. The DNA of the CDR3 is TGCAGCGTTGGAGGCAGTAATAATTCACCCCTCCACTTT.

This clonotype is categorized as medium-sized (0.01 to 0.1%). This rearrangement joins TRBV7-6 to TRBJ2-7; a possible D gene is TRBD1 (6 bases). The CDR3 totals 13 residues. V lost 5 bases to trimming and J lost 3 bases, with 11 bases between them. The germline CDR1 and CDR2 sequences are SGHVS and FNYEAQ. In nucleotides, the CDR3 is TGTGCCAGCAGCGCGTTACAGGGCTACGAGCAGTACTTC. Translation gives CASSALQGYEQYF. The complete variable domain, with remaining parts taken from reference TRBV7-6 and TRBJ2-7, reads GAGVSQSPRYKVTKRGQDVALRCDPISGHVSLYWYRQALGQGPEFLTYFNYEAQQDKSGLPNDRFSAERPEGSISTLTIQRTEQRDSAMYRCASSALQGYEQYFGPGTRLTVT.

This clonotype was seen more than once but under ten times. In DNA, the CDR3 is TGTGCCAGTAACAGGGTCGGGCAGCCCCAGCATTTT. Protein sequence: CASNRVGQPQHF. V is TRBV19 and J is TRBJ1-5, with D perhaps TRBD1 (6 bases). Germline lookup yields CDR1 LNHDA and CDR2 SQIVND (reference sequence). The CDR3 sequence is 12 residues long. V gave up 7 bases and J gave up 7 bases, with 11 bases separating them.

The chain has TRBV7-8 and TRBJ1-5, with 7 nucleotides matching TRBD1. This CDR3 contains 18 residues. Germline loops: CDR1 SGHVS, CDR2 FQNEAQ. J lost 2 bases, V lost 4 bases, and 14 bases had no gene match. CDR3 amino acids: CASSSTLTGTDGNQPQHF. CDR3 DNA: TGTGCCAGCAGCTCCACTCTAACCGGGACAGATGGCAATCAGCCCCAGCATTTT.

CDR3 DNA sequence: TGTGCCAGCAGACAGGGACAGGGGAAGTCCGGGGAGCTGTTTTTT. This encodes CASRQGQGKSGELFF. The V gene is TRBV7-6, the J gene TRBJ2-2; 10 bases match TRBD1. This CDR3 is built from 15 residues. The J segment lost 6 bases and the V segment lost 6 bases, leaving 7 bases of the junction unmatched. In germline, CDR1 is SGHVS, CDR2 FNYEAQ.

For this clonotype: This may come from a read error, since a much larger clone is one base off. The CDR3 protein is CASTAPGSGTQYF. Here the CDR3 DNA reads TGTGCCAGCACTGCCCCAGGGTCGGGGACCCAGTACTTC. This chain connects TRBV6-1 to TRBJ2-5; a weak D match, TRBD1 (5 bases). CDR3 length: 13 amino acids. Trimming removed 7 bases from V and 7 bases from J, with 16 bases in between. Germline V CDR1 and CDR2: MNHNS, SASEGT.

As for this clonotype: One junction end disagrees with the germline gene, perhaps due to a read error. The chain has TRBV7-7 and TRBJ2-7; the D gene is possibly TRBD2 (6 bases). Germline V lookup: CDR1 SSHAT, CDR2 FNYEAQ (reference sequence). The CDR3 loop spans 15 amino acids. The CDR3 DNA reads TGTGCTAGCAGCTTAGGTGCCGGGGGCTCCTACGAGCAGTACTTC. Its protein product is CASSLGAGGSYEQYF.

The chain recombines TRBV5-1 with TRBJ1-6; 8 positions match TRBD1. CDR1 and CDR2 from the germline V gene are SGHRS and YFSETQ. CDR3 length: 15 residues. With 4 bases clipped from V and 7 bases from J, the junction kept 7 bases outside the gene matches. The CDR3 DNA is TGCGCCAGCAGCCTAGGGGACAGGAACAATTCACCCCTCCACTTT. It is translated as CASSLGDRNNSPLHF.

For the CDR3, the DNA is TGTGCCAGCAGTGAGAGGGGTTGGGAGCAGTACTTC. Encoded protein: CASSERGWEQYF. The V gene is TRBV2, the J gene TRBJ2-7, with D perhaps TRBD1 or TRBD2 (5 bases each). The CDR3 has 12 amino acids. Per the germline V gene, CDR1 is SNHLY and CDR2 is FYNNEI. V was clipped by 3 bases and J by 7 bases, with 10 bases between them.

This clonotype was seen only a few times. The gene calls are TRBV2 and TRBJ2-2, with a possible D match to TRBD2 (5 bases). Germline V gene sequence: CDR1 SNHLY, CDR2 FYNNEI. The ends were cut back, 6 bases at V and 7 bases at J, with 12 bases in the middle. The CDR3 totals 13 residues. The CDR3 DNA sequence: TGTGCCAGCAGCGAACGGGAAATCGGGGAGCTGTTTTTT. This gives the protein CASSEREIGELFF.

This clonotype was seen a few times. Written as DNA, the CDR3 is TGTGCCAGCAGCTTAGGGGCGGGGGGGCGGCATGAGCAGTTCTTC. Translating it yields CASSLGAGGRHEQFF. The chain employs TRBV11-2 and TRBJ2-1; 9 nucleotides align to TRBD2. CDR3 length equals 15 residues. The germline gives CDR1 SGHAT, CDR2 FQNNGV. V shed 1 base, J shed 8 bases, and the junction held 6 bases outside the gene matches.

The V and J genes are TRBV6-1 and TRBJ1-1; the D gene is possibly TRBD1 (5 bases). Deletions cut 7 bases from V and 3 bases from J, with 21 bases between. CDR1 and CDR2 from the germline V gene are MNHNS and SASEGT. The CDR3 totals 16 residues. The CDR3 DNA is TGTGCCAGCACCCCACCTCAGGGCGGGGGGGACACTGAAGCTTTCTTT. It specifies CASTPPQGGGDTEAFF.

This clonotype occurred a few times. CDR3 DNA sequence: TGTGCCAGCAGCGTAGTAGGGACAGGGGGCGTTGAGGCTTTCTTT. Its translation is CASSVVGTGGVEAFF. The chain recombines TRBV9 with TRBJ1-1; TRBD1 agrees at 12 bases. Trimming removed 0 bases from V and 11 bases from J; junction bases left unmatched: 8. Germline assignment: CDR1 SGDLS and CDR2 YYNGEE. CDR3 size: 15 residues. The full variable domain, completed using reference TRBV9 and TRBJ1-1, is DSGVTQTPKHLITATGQRVTLRCSPRSGDLSVYWYQQSLDQGLQFLIQYYNGEERAKGNILERFSAQQFPDLHSELNLSSLELGDSALYFCASSVVGTGGVEAFFGQGTRLTVV.

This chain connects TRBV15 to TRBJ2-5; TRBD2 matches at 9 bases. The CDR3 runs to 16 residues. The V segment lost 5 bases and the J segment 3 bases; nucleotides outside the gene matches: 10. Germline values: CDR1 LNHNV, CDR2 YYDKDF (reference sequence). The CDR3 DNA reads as TGTGCCACCAGCGGGGGGTATAGCGGGGGCGAAGAGACCCAGTACTTC. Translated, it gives CATSGGYSGGEETQYF.